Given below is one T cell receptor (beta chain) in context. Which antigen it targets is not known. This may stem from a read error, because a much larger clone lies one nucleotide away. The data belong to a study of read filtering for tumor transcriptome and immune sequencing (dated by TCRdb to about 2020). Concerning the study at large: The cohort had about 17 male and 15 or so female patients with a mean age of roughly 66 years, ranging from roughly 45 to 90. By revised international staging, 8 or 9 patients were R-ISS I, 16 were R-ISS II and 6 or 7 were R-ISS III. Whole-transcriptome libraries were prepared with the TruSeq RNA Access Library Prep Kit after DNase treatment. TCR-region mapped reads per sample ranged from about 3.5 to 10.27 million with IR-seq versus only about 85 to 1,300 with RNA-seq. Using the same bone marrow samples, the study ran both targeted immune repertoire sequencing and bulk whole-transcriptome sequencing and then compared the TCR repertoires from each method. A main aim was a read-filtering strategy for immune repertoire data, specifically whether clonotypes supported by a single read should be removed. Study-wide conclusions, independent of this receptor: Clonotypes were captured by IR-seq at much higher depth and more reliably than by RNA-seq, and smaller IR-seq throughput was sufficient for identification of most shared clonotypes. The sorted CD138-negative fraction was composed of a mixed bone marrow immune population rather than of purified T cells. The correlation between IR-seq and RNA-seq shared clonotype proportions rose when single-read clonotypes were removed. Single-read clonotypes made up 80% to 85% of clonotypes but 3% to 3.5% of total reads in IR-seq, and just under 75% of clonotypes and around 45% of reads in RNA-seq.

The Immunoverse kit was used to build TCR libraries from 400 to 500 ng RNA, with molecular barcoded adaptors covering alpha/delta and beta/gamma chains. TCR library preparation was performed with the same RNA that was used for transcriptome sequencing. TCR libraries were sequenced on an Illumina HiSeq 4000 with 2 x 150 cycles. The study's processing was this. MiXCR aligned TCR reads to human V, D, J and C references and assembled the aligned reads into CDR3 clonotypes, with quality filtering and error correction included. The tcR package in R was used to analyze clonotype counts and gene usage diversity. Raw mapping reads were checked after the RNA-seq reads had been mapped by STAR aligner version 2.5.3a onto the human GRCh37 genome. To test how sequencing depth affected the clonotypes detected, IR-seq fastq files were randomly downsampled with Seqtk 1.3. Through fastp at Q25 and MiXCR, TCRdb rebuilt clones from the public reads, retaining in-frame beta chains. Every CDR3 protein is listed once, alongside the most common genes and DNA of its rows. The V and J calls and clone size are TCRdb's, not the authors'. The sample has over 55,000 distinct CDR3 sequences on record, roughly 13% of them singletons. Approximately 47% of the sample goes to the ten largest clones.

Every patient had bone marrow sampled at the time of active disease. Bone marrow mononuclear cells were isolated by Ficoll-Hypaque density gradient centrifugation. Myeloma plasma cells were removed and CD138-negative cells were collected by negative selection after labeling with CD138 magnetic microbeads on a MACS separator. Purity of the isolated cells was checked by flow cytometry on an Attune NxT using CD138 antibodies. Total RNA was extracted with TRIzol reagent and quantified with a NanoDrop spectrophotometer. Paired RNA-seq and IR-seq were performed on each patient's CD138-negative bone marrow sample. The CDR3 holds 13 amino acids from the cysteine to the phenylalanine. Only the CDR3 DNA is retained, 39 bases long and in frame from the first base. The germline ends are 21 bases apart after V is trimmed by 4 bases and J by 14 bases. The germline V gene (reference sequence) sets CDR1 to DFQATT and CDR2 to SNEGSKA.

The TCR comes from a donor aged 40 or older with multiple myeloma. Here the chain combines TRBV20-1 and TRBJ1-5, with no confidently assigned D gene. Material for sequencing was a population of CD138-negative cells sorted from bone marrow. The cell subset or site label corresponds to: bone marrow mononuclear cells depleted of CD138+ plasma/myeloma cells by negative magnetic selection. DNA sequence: TGCAGTGCTATCGCCACACTAGACCTAGCCAAGCATTTT. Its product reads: CSAIATLDLAKHF.